This T cell receptor (beta chain) was sequenced for a study of blood T cell repertoires in COVID-19. In germline, CDR1 is SGDLS, CDR2 YYNGEE. V shed 4 bases and J 4 bases; nucleotides not matched to a gene: 7. This CDR3 has 16 residues. Some clones are missing from TCRdb's copy, which holds only in-frame ones; the method was immunoSEQ multiplex PCR. The sample records approximately 670,000 clones, 70% to 90% being singletons. The chain carries TRBV9 and TRBJ1-6, with 8 bases aligning to TRBD1. The sequencing sample was made of peripheral blood. The sequence derives from a woman in her late teens or twenties with acute or convalescent COVID-19. The CDR3 coding sequence is TGTGCCAGCAGCCCCCGACAGGGGCTTTATAATTCACCCCTCCACTTT. Its translation: CASSPRQGLYNSPLHF.